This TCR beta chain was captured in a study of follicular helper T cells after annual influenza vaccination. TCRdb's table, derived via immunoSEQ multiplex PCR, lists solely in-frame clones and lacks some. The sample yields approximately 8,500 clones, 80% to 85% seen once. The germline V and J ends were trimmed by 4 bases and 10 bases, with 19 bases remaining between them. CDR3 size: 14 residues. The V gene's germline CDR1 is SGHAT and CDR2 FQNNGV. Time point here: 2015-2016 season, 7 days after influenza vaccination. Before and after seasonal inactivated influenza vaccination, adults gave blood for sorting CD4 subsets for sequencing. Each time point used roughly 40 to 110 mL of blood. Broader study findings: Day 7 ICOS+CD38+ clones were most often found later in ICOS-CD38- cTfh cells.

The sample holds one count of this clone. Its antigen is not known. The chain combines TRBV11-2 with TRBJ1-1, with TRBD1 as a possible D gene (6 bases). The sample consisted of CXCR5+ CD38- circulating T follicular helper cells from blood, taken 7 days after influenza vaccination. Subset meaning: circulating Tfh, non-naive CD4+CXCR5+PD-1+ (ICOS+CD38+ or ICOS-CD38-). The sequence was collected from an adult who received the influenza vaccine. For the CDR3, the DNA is TGTGCCAGCAGCTCCTGGGGGGGGCAAGGCGGAGCTTTCTTT. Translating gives CASSSWGGQGGAFF.